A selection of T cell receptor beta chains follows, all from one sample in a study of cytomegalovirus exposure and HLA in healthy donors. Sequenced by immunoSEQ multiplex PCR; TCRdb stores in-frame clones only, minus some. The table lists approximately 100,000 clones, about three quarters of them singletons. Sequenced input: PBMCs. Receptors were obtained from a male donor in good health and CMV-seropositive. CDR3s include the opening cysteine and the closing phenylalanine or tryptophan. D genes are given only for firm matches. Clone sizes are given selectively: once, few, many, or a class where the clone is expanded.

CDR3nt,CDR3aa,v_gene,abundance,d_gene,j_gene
TGTGCCAGCACCCTACTGGCGGGGGGCGTAGGAAGTCCTGTGTACAATTGGGATGAGCAGTTCTTC,CASTLLAGGVGSPVYNWDEQFF,TRBV28,.,TRBD2,TRBJ2-1
TGTGCCAGCAGCCCGGGAAGCCAAGAGACCCAGTACTTC,CASSPGSQETQYF,TRBV7-3,.,.,TRBJ2-5
TGCGCCAGCAGCTTGGTGGGACTAACCCAAGAGACCCAGTACTTC,CASSLVGLTQETQYF,TRBV5-1,.,TRBD2,TRBJ2-5
TGTGCCAGCGCTACCCAAAACAGGGGTTCGTCCTACAATGAGCAGTTCTTC,CASATQNRGSSYNEQFF,TRBV5-6,.,TRBD1,TRBJ2-1
TGTGCCAGCAGTGAAGGACTAGCCCTGTACCAAGAGACCCAGTACTTC,CASSEGLALYQETQYF,TRBV6-1,.,TRBD2,TRBJ2-5
TGTGCCAGCAGCTTTTCCCGTAATGAAAAACTGTTTTTT,CASSFSRNEKLFF,TRBV7-8,.,.,TRBJ1-4
TGTGCCAGCAGCTTAGGCTTCGGACAGATTAATCAGCCCCAGCATTTT,CASSLGFGQINQPQHF,TRBV7-7,few,.,TRBJ1-5
TGTGCCAGCAGCCAATGGGACACCGAAGGTGGCTACACCTTC,CASSQWDTEGGYTF,TRBV14,.,.,TRBJ1-2
TGTGCCAGCATTCCGGCTCCCTGGGGGGGGCGGGAGCAGTACTTC,CASIPAPWGGREQYF,TRBV5-5,.,.,TRBJ2-7
TGTGCCAGCAGACCGGACCCAGGGGTTGCAACGCCCCTCCACTTT,CASRPDPGVATPLHF,TRBV27,few,.,TRBJ1-6
TGCAGCGTTGGGACTAGCGGTGTGGGCGCCTACGAGCAGTACTTC,CSVGTSGVGAYEQYF,TRBV29-1,.,TRBD2,TRBJ2-7
TGTGCCATCAGCACTAGACAGGGTTCGACTGGAAACACCATATATTTT,CAISTRQGSTGNTIYF,TRBV10-3,once,TRBD1,TRBJ1-3
TGTGCCATCAGTGAAACCGGGACTAGCGGCTACGAGCAGTACTTC,CAISETGTSGYEQYF,TRBV10-3,.,TRBD2,TRBJ2-7
TGTGCCAGCAGTCTATCCGGGACAGTTGTAGAGACCCAGTACTTC,CASSLSGTVVETQYF,TRBV6-5,once,TRBD1,TRBJ2-5
TGTGCCAGCAGCTATAATCCGGGGGGGAGAGAGACCCAGTACTTC,CASSYNPGGRETQYF,TRBV11-3,.,TRBD2,TRBJ2-5
TGTGCCTGGACCACAGGGTCTGGCTACACCTTC,CAWTTGSGYTF,TRBV30,.,.,TRBJ1-2
TGCGCCAGCAGCTTGGACAGACGGTCAGGCACTGAAGCTTTCTTT,CASSLDRRSGTEAFF,TRBV5-1,.,.,TRBJ1-1
TGTGCCAGCAGTCCCCAGTTGGGCCCCTCTGGGGCCAACGTCCTGACTTTC,CASSPQLGPSGANVLTF,TRBV28,once,.,TRBJ2-6
TGTGCCAGCAGCACCCGGACTAGCGGGGGGGCCGCTGAGCAGTTCTTC,CASSTRTSGGAAEQFF,TRBV7-8,few,TRBD2,TRBJ2-1
TGTGCCAGCAAACAAGCTAGCGGGGGGACCCCCCAGACCCAGTACTTC,CASKQASGGTPQTQYF,TRBV27,.,TRBD2,TRBJ2-5
TGCGCCAGCAGCCAAGTTTTAAATGGGCTGAACTATGGCTACACCTTC,CASSQVLNGLNYGYTF,TRBV4-1,.,.,TRBJ1-2
TGTGCCAGCAGCTTAGCTAGCGGGGTTGAGACCCAGTACTTC,CASSLASGVETQYF,TRBV7-9,.,TRBD2,TRBJ2-5
TGCGCCAGCAGCCCGCGGACAGGGAGTGGGAGTTACACTGAAGCTTTCTTT,CASSPRTGSGSYTEAFF,TRBV5-1,few,TRBD1,TRBJ1-1
TGTGCCTACCCTAGGCGGGAGGTCTCTGGAAACACCATATATTTT,CAYPRREVSGNTIYF,TRBV21-1,.,.,TRBJ1-3
TGCAGCGTAGATGGCAGGGGGGACTACGAGCAGTACTTC,CSVDGRGDYEQYF,TRBV29-1,.,.,TRBJ2-7
TGTGCCTGTGGGACAGGCGGGGTTTCACCCCTCCACTTT,CACGTGGVSPLHF,TRBV30,.,TRBD1,TRBJ1-6
TGTGCCAGCAGCTTGGGACTAGCGGGGGGGCAGCTAGAGACCCAGTACTTC,CASSLGLAGGQLETQYF,TRBV5-4,.,TRBD2,TRBJ2-5
TGTGCCAGCAGAGGAGGGGTCGAGCAGTACTTC,CASRGGVEQYF,TRBV19,.,.,TRBJ2-7
TGCGCCAGCAGCTTGGACGGTGGCAGGGGAGCTAACTATGGCTACACCTTC,CASSLDGGRGANYGYTF,TRBV5-1,.,.,TRBJ1-2
TGTGCCAGCAGCTTAATTGCAGGCTCTGGAAACACCATATATTTT,CASSLIAGSGNTIYF,TRBV7-9,.,.,TRBJ1-3
TGTGCCAGCAGCTTGGACAGGGCGCGGTCCTACGAGCAGTACTTC,CASSLDRARSYEQYF,TRBV5-4,.,.,TRBJ2-7